One sample yielded the 4 T cell receptor beta chains listed below, sequenced in a study of CD8+ T cells in alopecia areata. CD25+CD127- cells were obtained by sorting CD4+ cells, for about 5 patients. Sequencing templates came from extracted RNA that was reverse transcribed into cDNA. Method: immunoSEQ multiplex PCR; TCRdb's copy keeps in-frame clones and lacks some. This sample has roughly 40,000 clones, with around half found just once. Sequencing input: CD4+ Tregs sorted from blood. Receptor source: a human donor with alopecia areata.

V gene TRBV29-1 combines with J gene TRBJ1-5; D call uncertain. There are 11 residues in the CDR3. With 4 bases removed from V and 5 bases from J, the gap between germline ends came to 6 bases. The germline V gene encodes CDR1 SQVTM and CDR2 ANQGSEA. In DNA form, the CDR3 reads TGCAGCGTTGGAGTGGATCAGCCCCAGCATTTT. This encodes CSVGVDQPQHF.

J is TRBJ2-3 and V is TRBV9, with TRBD2 as a possible D gene (5 bases). CDR1 is SGDLS, CDR2 YYNGEE, per germline. Trimming left V 0 bases short and J 1 base short, with 12 bases between. This CDR3 has 16 residues. In DNA form, the CDR3 reads TGTGCCAGCAGCGTAGCGGCTAGCCTGGGCACAGATACGCAGTATTTT. It is translated as CASSVAASLGTDTQYF. Combining the CDR3 with reference TRBV9 and TRBJ2-3 gives the whole variable domain DSGVTQTPKHLITATGQRVTLRCSPRSGDLSVYWYQQSLDQGLQFLIQYYNGEERAKGNILERFSAQQFPDLHSELNLSSLELGDSALYFCASSVAASLGTDTQYFGPGTRLTVL.

The J gene is TRBJ2-1, the V gene TRBV6-5; D not certain. The CDR3 is 15 amino acids. Trimming took off 2 bases at V and 6 bases at J, with 14 bases between the two ends. Germline CDR1 and CDR2: MNHEY and SVGAGI. CDR3 bases: TGTGCCAGCAGTTACCAGGCCACCGTCGGCAATGAGCAGTTCTTC. Translation gives CASSYQATVGNEQFF.

The chain recombines TRBV7-3 with TRBJ1-5; no definite D call. CDR3 length: 13 residues. V lost 5 bases to trimming and J lost 5 bases, with 10 bases between them. CDR1 SGHTA and CDR2 FQGTGA come from the germline V gene. The CDR3 DNA follows: TGTGCCAGCAGCCCTCAACCAGATCAGCCCCAGCATTTT. It encodes CASSPQPDQPQHF.